Listed here are 27 T cell receptor beta chains from one sample, sequenced in a study of technical replicates of blood from a few donors. The data were produced by immunoSEQ multiplex PCR, yet TCRdb's version contains in-frame clones alone and is incomplete. The sample lists fewer than 90,000 clones, 93% occurring once. The specimen sequenced was T cells isolated from PBMCs. These receptors were obtained from a human donor in good health.

The rearrangement uses TRBV5-4 and TRBJ1-1; D uncertain. Germline CDR1 and CDR2: SGHNT and YYREEE (reference sequence). Trimming cost V 3 bases and J 6 bases, with 12 bases left between them. CDR3 length: 13 residues. CDR3 residues: CASSSATPSEAFF. The DNA of the CDR3 is TGTGCCAGCAGCTCCGCTACCCCTTCTGAAGCTTTCTTT.

This chain connects TRBV7-2 to TRBJ1-2; D gene ambiguous. Germline loops: CDR1 SGHTA, CDR2 FQGNSA. CDR3 size: 13 residues. The germline V and J ends were trimmed by 2 bases and 2 bases, with 6 bases remaining between them. The CDR3 here is CASSLNSNYGYTF. Written as DNA, the CDR3 is TGTGCCAGCAGCTTAAACAGCAACTATGGCTACACCTTC.

V is TRBV2 and J is TRBJ2-3; the D is unclear. Trimming took off 10 bases at V and 0 bases at J, with 8 bases between the two ends. The CDR3 loop spans 12 amino acids. CDR1 is SNHLY and CDR2 is FYNNEI in the germline V gene. DNA for the CDR3: TGTGCCACCTACGTTAGCACAGATACGCAGTATTTT. It encodes CATYVSTDTQYF.

V gene TRBV2 combines with J gene TRBJ2-2; TRBD2 aligns across 12 bases. With V trimmed by 8 bases and J by 6 bases, 7 bases remained unmatched. CDR1 and CDR2 (germline): SNHLY, FYNNEI. The CDR3 is 15 amino acids. This CDR3 reads CASVWASGRAGELFF. The CDR3 bases are TGTGCCAGCGTCTGGGCTAGCGGGAGGGCCGGGGAGCTGTTTTTT.

The V gene is TRBV6-4, the J gene TRBJ1-1; D gene unclear. V was shortened by 2 bases and J by 1 base, with 11 bases between the two germline ends. CDR1 and CDR2 from the germline V gene are MRHNA and SNTAGT. CDR3 length equals 15 residues. In DNA form, the CDR3 reads TGTGCCAGCAGTGACGGCCCAGGAGGGAACACTGAAGCTTTCTTT. This sequence encodes CASSDGPGGNTEAFF.

In nucleotides, the CDR3 is TGTGCCAGCAGTTTATCGGGGGAGGGTGAGCAGTTCTTC. Translated: CASSLSGEGEQFF. V and J are TRBV27 and TRBJ2-1; 7 nucleotides line up with TRBD2. The CDR3 consists of 13 residues. Germline CDR1 reads MNHEY; CDR2 reads SMNVEV (reference sequence). With 0 bases clipped from V and 9 bases from J, the junction kept 2 bases outside the gene matches.

This clone was counted a few times. The V gene is TRBV29-1, the J gene TRBJ2-6; 7 nucleotides align to TRBD1. Germline assignment: CDR1 SQVTM and CDR2 ANQGSEA. This CDR3 has 17 residues. V lost 1 base, J lost 1 base, and 7 bases stayed unmatched. CDR3 coding DNA: TGCAGCGTTGAAGTGGGACAGCTTGCTTCTGGGGCCAACGTCCTGACTTTC. The encoded protein is CSVEVGQLASGANVLTF.

CDR3 nucleotide sequence: TGTGCCAGCAGTTCCCGGGGGGTTATTATCGACCAGTACTTC. Amino acids: CASSSRGVIIDQYF. V gene TRBV28 combines with J gene TRBJ2-7, with 7 bases fitting TRBD2. Germline V gene data show CDR1 as MDHEN and CDR2 as SYDVKM. The CDR3 covers 14 residues. Unmatched junction bases numbered 13, after V lost 4 bases and J lost 10 bases.

V gene TRBV14 combines with J gene TRBJ2-1; 10 nucleotides match TRBD1. Germline CDR1 reads SGHDN; CDR2 reads FVKESK. The ends lost 1 base at V and 5 bases at J; junction bases unmatched: 11. The CDR3 covers 18 residues. The CDR3 bases are TGTGCCAGCAGCCAAGTTCTTGGACCCGGGACAGGGGACAATGAGCAGTTCTTC. Encoded protein: CASSQVLGPGTGDNEQFF.

J is TRBJ1-3 and V is TRBV9; no firm D call. V was trimmed by 4 bases and J by 1 base, leaving 15 bases between them. Germline assignment: CDR1 SGDLS and CDR2 YYNGEE. The CDR3 is 16 amino acids. The CDR3 reads CASSPREETSGNTIYF. CDR3 sequence (DNA): TGTGCCAGCAGCCCTCGCGAGGAGACTTCTGGAAACACCATATATTTT.

CDR3 nucleotides: TGTGCCACGCTAGCGGGAGGGTTGGTAACCGGGGAGCTGTTTTTT. Protein sequence: CATLAGGLVTGELFF. The chain is built from TRBV2 and TRBJ2-2; TRBD2 matches at 12 bases. The germline gives CDR1 SNHLY, CDR2 FYNNEI. The CDR3 contains 15 residues. The V segment lost 10 bases and the J segment 5 bases; nucleotides outside the gene matches: 8.

The chain uses TRBV19 and TRBJ2-7; 9 bases are a match to TRBD2. The ends lost 4 bases at V and 4 bases at J; junction bases unmatched: 8. Per the germline V gene, CDR1 is LNHDA and CDR2 is SQIVND (reference sequence). The CDR3 covers 15 residues. The CDR3 region has the DNA TGTGCCAGTAGTACCCTGACTAGCGGAAATTACGAGCAGTACTTC. Translating it yields CASSTLTSGNYEQYF.

In DNA form, the CDR3 reads TGTGCCAGCAGCGCAACCGGGACAGGGGGCACCTACGAGCAGTACTTC. It specifies CASSATGTGGTYEQYF. V and J are TRBV9 and TRBJ2-7, with TRBD1 identical over 12 bases. This CDR3 is built from 16 residues. CDR1 is SGDLS, CDR2 YYNGEE, per germline. After removal of 3 bases from V and 2 bases from J, the junction contained 6 bases not matched to a gene.

The V call is TRBV7-9, the J call TRBJ2-1, with D maybe TRBD2 (5 bases). Trimming shortened V by 3 bases and J by 7 bases, and 16 bases separated the two germline ends. The CDR3 is made up of 15 amino acids. Germline V gene sequence: CDR1 SEHNR, CDR2 FQNEAQ (reference sequence). This CDR3 reads CASSFPSIRLNEQFF. In DNA, the CDR3 is TGTGCCAGCAGCTTCCCTAGCATCCGCTTAAATGAGCAGTTCTTC.

This chain connects TRBV6-5 to TRBJ2-1; a possible D gene is TRBD2 (6 bases). Trimming removed 2 bases from V and 7 bases from J, with 15 bases in between. The CDR3 contains 15 residues. CDR1 and CDR2 (germline): MNHEY, SVGAGI. The CDR3 loop is CASSYRDSSKNEQFF. The CDR3 region has the DNA TGTGCCAGCAGTTACCGGGACTCCTCTAAGAATGAGCAGTTCTTC.

On this clone: One junction end does not reproduce the germline sequence, and a read error may be involved. V is TRBV5-1 and J is TRBJ1-5; 8 bases are a match to TRBD1. This CDR3 spans 16 amino acids. Germline assignment: CDR1 SGHRS and CDR2 YFSETQ. CDR3: CASRLQPGQANQPQHF. The CDR3 DNA reads as TGCGCCAGCAGACTACAGCCGGGACAGGCAAATCAACCCCAGCATTTT.

The genes are TRBV28 and TRBJ2-5; no firm D call. Between the trimmed V and J ends, which lost 10 bases and 0 bases, there was a span of 9 bases. This CDR3 contains 12 residues. The germline V gene encodes CDR1 MDHEN and CDR2 SYDVKM. The CDR3 sequence is CATTDYQETQYF. The CDR3 nucleotides read TGTGCCACGACCGACTACCAAGAGACCCAGTACTTC.

The CDR3 DNA is TGTGCCAGCAGGGACCTAGCGGGGGGGCAGGAAGAGCAGTTCTTC. It specifies CASRDLAGGQEEQFF. The J gene is TRBJ2-1, the V gene TRBV6-4; 12 bases are shared with TRBD2. Germline V gene lookup returns CDR1 MRHNA and CDR2 SNTAGT. V dropped 6 bases and J dropped 10; count of bases not matched to a gene: 10. The CDR3 spans 15 residues.

The chain carries TRBV7-9 and TRBJ1-1; D is uncertain. Germline assignment: CDR1 SEHNR and CDR2 FQNEAQ (reference sequence). The CDR3 is made up of 15 amino acids. The V end lost 5 bases, the J end lost 2 bases, and 15 bases lay between the germline ends. CDR3 amino acids: CASSPKYRDNTEAFF. DNA for the CDR3: TGTGCCAGCAGCCCAAAATATCGGGATAACACTGAAGCTTTCTTT.

This sequence joins TRBV5-4 and TRBJ2-2; 8 bases are a match to TRBD2. The CDR3 totals 16 residues. Trimming removed 0 bases from V and 5 bases from J; junction bases left unmatched: 6. Germline CDR1 and CDR2: SGHNT and YYREEE (reference sequence). Written as DNA, the CDR3 is TGTGCCAGCAGCTTGGGTGTCGGGGGGGCAACCGGGGAGCTGTTTTTT. It translates to CASSLGVGGATGELFF. Drawing the rest from reference TRBV5-4 and TRBJ2-2, the complete variable domain is ETGVTQSPTHLIKTRGQQVTLRCSSQSGHNTVSWYQQALGQGPQFIFQYYREEENGRGNFPPRFSGLQFPNYSSELNVNALELDDSALYLCASSLGVGGATGELFFGEGSRLTVL.

The chain is built from TRBV6-5 and TRBJ1-4, with TRBD1 as a possible D gene (6 bases). Trimming removed 4 bases at V and 10 bases at J, with 13 bases between. The CDR3 spans 13 residues. Germline CDR1 reads MNHEY; CDR2 reads SVGAGI. The CDR3 loop is CASSFNRDTKLFF. The CDR3 nucleotides are TGTGCCAGCAGTTTCAACCGGGACACAAAACTGTTTTTT.

The chain joins TRBV10-2 to TRBJ1-1; D is unresolved. Germline-derived CDR1 and CDR2 are WSHSY and SAAADI. The CDR3 extends over 16 amino acids. Trimming took 2 bases from V and 1 from J, leaving 14 bases between them. The CDR3 bases are TGCGCCAGCAGTGAGAGTAGGTCCGGAGAGAACACTGAAGCTTTCTTT. As protein: CASSESRSGENTEAFF.

This sequence joins TRBV6-1 and TRBJ1-5; 7 nucleotides agree with TRBD1. Trimming took 8 bases from V and 0 from J; bases not matched to a gene: 4. The CDR3 length is 14 residues. Germline CDR1 is MNHNS and CDR2 is SASEGT. CDR3 sequence: CASSQGNSNQPQHF. Here the CDR3 DNA reads TGTGCCAGCTCACAGGGGAATAGCAATCAGCCCCAGCATTTT.

This chain connects TRBV6-1 to TRBJ2-3, with D possibly matching TRBD2 (5 bases). There are 16 residues in the CDR3. V dropped 2 bases and J dropped 3 bases, with 15 bases sitting between them. Germline CDR1 MNHNS, CDR2 SASEGT. The CDR3 coding sequence is TGTGCCAGCAGTGAAATGAGGGTTAGCGTTACAGATACGCAGTATTTT. Encoded protein: CASSEMRVSVTDTQYF.

The rearrangement uses TRBV5-1 and TRBJ1-4; D not certain. V shed 1 base and J shed 5 bases, with 12 bases lying between them. The CDR3 runs 15 residues. Germline V gene sequence: CDR1 SGHRS, CDR2 YFSETQ. CDR3 residues: CASSLYGSLNEKLFF. The CDR3 region has the DNA TGCGCCAGCAGCTTGTACGGGAGTTTAAATGAAAAACTGTTTTTT.

V and J are TRBV4-2 and TRBJ1-3; D not resolved. The CDR3 covers 17 residues. V gave up 1 base and J gave up 0 bases, with 13 bases separating them. CDR1 and CDR2 (germline): LGHNA, YNFKEQ. The CDR3 loop is CASSQVLAGRSGNTIYF. As DNA, the CDR3 is TGTGCCAGCAGCCAAGTCCTTGCAGGCCGCTCTGGAAACACCATATATTTT.

This chain connects TRBV2 to TRBJ1-2; 9 positions match TRBD1. V was clipped by 8 bases and J by 4 bases; unmatched bases: 5. Germline CDR1 and CDR2: SNHLY and FYNNEI. CDR3 length equals 13 residues. The CDR3 loop is CASEMGQGYGYTF. CDR3 bases: TGTGCCAGCGAAATGGGACAGGGCTATGGCTACACCTTC.